Listed below are T cell receptor beta chains from one sample, sequenced in a study of blood T cell repertoires in COVID-19. The method was immunoSEQ multiplex PCR; TCRdb's version includes in-frame clones alone and lacks a portion of them. The data hold fewer than 120,000 clones, with 80% to 90% observed a single time. Source material: peripheral blood. These receptors all stem from a woman in her fifties or sixties with acute or convalescent COVID-19. CDR3s include the opening cysteine and the closing phenylalanine or tryptophan. The D gene is left open where the match is weak. The size entry is marked missing in some rows and otherwise reads once, few, many or a size class.

d_gene	j_gene	abundance	v_gene	CDR3aa	CDR3nt
TRBD1	TRBJ1-2	NA	TRBV2	CASTRQGLLYGYTF	TGTGCCAGCACTCGACAGGGCCTGCTCTATGGCTACACCTTC
NA	TRBJ2-5	NA	TRBV5-1	CASSFSQETQYF	TGCGCCAGCAGCTTTAGCCAAGAGACCCAGTACTTC
NA	TRBJ2-3	NA	TRBV19	CASSILGTVSGDTQYF	TGTGCCAGTAGTATATTAGGGACAGTTAGCGGAGATACGCAGTATTTT
TRBD1	TRBJ2-1	NA	TRBV7-6	CASSSPGTGKLDEQFF	TGTGCCAGCAGCTCCCCCGGGACAGGGAAGTTGGATGAGCAGTTCTTC
NA	TRBJ1-2	NA	TRBV5-1	CASSLDWNYGYTF	TGCGCCAGCAGCTTGGACTGGAACTATGGCTACACCTTC
TRBD1	TRBJ1-2	NA	TRBV4-1	CASSPVRDRGLGYTF	TGCGCCAGCAGCCCGGTAAGAGACAGGGGTTTAGGCTACACCTTC
TRBD1	TRBJ1-3	NA	TRBV5-4	CASSTGQRNTIYF	TGTGCCAGCAGCACGGGACAGCGAAACACCATATATTTT
NA	TRBJ2-7	NA	TRBV1	CTSSHPRTGTYEQYF	TGCACCAGCAGCCACCCCCGGACAGGCACCTACGAGCAGTACTTC
NA	TRBJ2-4	NA	TRBV24-1	CATSDLIGGNGTKNIQYF	TGTGCCACCAGTGATTTGATAGGCGGGAATGGGACCAAAAACATTCAGTACTTC
TRBD2	TRBJ2-3	once	TRBV5-4	CASSTGLAGGTDTQYF	TGTGCCAGCAGCACAGGACTAGCGGGGGGAACAGATACGCAGTATTTT
NA	TRBJ2-3	NA	TRBV19	CASSITGSPTDTQYF	TGTGCCAGTAGTATTACCGGGTCTCCCACAGATACGCAGTATTTT
NA	TRBJ1-2	few	TRBV5-1	CASNHGGNYGYTF	TGCGCCAGCAATCATGGGGGGAACTATGGCTACACCTTC
NA	TRBJ2-1	NA	TRBV18	CASSLRHEQFF	TGTGCCAGCTCACTCCGACACGAGCAGTTCTTC
NA	TRBJ1-1	few	TRBV7-2	CASSLRQGITEAFF	TGTGCCAGCAGCTTACGGCAGGGGATCACTGAAGCTTTCTTT
TRBD1	TRBJ2-3	NA	TRBV24-1	CATSDPGQDSTDTQYF	TGTGCCACCAGTGACCCCGGACAGGATAGCACAGATACGCAGTATTTT
NA	TRBJ1-5	once	TRBV6-5	CATHGGYSNQPQHF	TGTGCCACCCACGGGGGTTATAGCAATCAGCCCCAGCATTTT
TRBD2	TRBJ2-5	NA	TRBV9	CASSVGSSGAQETQYF	TGTGCCAGCAGCGTAGGGTCTAGCGGGGCTCAAGAGACCCAGTACTTC
NA	TRBJ1-6	NA	TRBV4-3	CASSQDLTVRYNSPLHF	TGCGCCAGCAGCCAAGATCTAACGGTCCGTTATAATTCACCCCTCCACTTT
TRBD1	TRBJ1-6	NA	TRBV7-2	CASSLRDSNSPLHF	TGTGCCAGCAGCTTACGGGACAGCAATTCACCCCTCCACTTT
TRBD2	TRBJ2-7	NA	TRBV7-2	CASSLGLGGSSYEQYF	TGTGCCAGCAGCTTAGGGCTCGGGGGGAGCTCCTACGAGCAGTACTTC
NA	TRBJ1-6	NA	TRBV27	CASRQSSYNSPLHF	TGTGCCAGCAGACAGAGCTCCTATAATTCACCCCTCCACTTT
TRBD1	TRBJ2-5	NA	TRBV5-4	CASSSQGGLETQYF	TGTGCCAGCAGCTCCCAAGGGGGCCTTGAGACCCAGTACTTC
TRBD1	TRBJ1-1	NA	TRBV7-2	CASSPRQGLGTEAFF	TGTGCCAGCAGCCCAAGACAGGGGTTGGGCACTGAAGCTTTCTTT
TRBD2	TRBJ2-7	NA	TRBV28	CASPPPGGAYEQYF	TGTGCCAGCCCCCCTCCCGGGGGGGCCTACGAGCAGTACTTC
TRBD2	TRBJ2-3	NA	TRBV4-3	CASSQDISGGAGVDTQYF	TGCGCCAGCAGCCAAGATATCAGCGGGGGGGCAGGCGTAGATACGCAGTATTTT
NA	TRBJ1-1	NA	TRBV9	CASSEVGRVAGEAFF	TGTGCCAGCAGCGAGGTGGGCAGGGTAGCGGGTGAAGCTTTCTTT
NA	TRBJ2-7	NA	TRBV10-3	CAIMRTDPYEQYF	TGTGCCATCATGCGGACAGATCCCTACGAGCAGTACTTC
NA	TRBJ1-1	once	TRBV2	CASRKQGHEAFF	TGTGCCAGCAGGAAGCAGGGACACGAAGCTTTCTTT
NA	TRBJ2-7	few	TRBV24-1	CATSEGRDYEQYF	TGTGCCACCAGTGAGGGCAGGGACTACGAGCAGTACTTC
NA	TRBJ1-3	once	TRBV29-1	CSVGTGGVGNTIYF	TGCAGCGTCGGTACCGGGGGGGTAGGAAACACCATATATTTT
TRBD1	TRBJ2-7	NA	TRBV5-1	CASSLAGQGELYEQYF	TGCGCCAGCAGCTTGGCGGGACAGGGGGAACTCTACGAGCAGTACTTC
TRBD2	TRBJ2-2	once	TRBV4-2	CASSHRLAGGHKQNTGELFF	TGTGCCAGCAGCCATAGACTAGCGGGGGGCCACAAACAAAACACCGGGGAGCTGTTTTTT
TRBD1	TRBJ2-7	NA	TRBV5-4	CASSGGARGINEQYF	TGTGCCAGCAGCGGGGGCGCCAGGGGGATTAATGAGCAGTACTTC
NA	TRBJ1-6	NA	TRBV30	CAWGPNTNSPLHF	TGTGCCTGGGGCCCGAACACCAATTCACCCCTCCACTTT
NA	TRBJ1-2	NA	TRBV5-4	CASSLALRNYGYTF	TGTGCCAGCAGCTTGGCCCTCAGAAACTATGGCTACACCTTC
NA	TRBJ2-2	NA	TRBV4-3	CASGLGGGDITGELFF	TGCGCCAGCGGACTGGGTGGAGGAGATATAACCGGGGAGCTGTTTTTT
NA	TRBJ1-2	NA	TRBV27	CASSFGDKVYGYTF	TGTGCCAGCAGTTTTGGCGACAAAGTCTATGGCTACACCTTC
NA	TRBJ2-3	NA	TRBV9	CASSVGLDTTDTQYF	TGTGCCAGCAGCGTAGGTCTAGATACGACAGATACGCAGTATTTT
NA	TRBJ1-1	NA	TRBV6-5	CASIKGAEAFF	TGTGCCAGCATTAAGGGGGCTGAAGCTTTCTTT
TRBD2	TRBJ2-1	NA	TRBV7-9	CASSTGGNNNEQFF	TGTGCCAGCAGCACGGGGGGGAACAACAATGAGCAGTTCTTC
NA	TRBJ1-4	NA	TRBV5-1	CASSLGATNEKLFF	TGCGCCAGCAGCTTGGGAGCAACTAATGAAAAACTGTTTTTT
NA	TRBJ2-2	many	TRBV19	CASSGHRVPGELFF	TGTGCCAGTAGCGGTCACAGGGTGCCCGGGGAGCTGTTTTTT